This is a list of T cell receptor beta chains from one sample in a study of cytomegalovirus exposure and HLA in healthy donors. The repertoire was sequenced with immunoSEQ multiplex PCR; TCRdb's copy has only in-frame clones and lacks some. This table lists some 76,000 clones. Material for sequencing was PBMCs. These receptors originate from a man in his forties in good health and CMV-seronegative. Both conserved end residues are part of each CDR3. Each record gives: J gene, D gene, V gene, CDR3 DNA, CDR3 protein. A D gene is named only where the DNA matches it firmly.

J gene: TRBJ2-3
D gene: TRBD2
V gene: TRBV19
CDR3 DNA: TGTGCCAGCTCCGGGGGGGGCTTAGATACGCAGTATTTT
CDR3 protein: CASSGGGLDTQYF

J gene: TRBJ1-4
D gene: .
V gene: TRBV9
CDR3 DNA: TGTGCCAGTCAACTGGGGAGACGGTCCTCTAATGAAAAACTGTTTTTT
CDR3 protein: CASQLGRRSSNEKLFF

J gene: TRBJ1-1
D gene: .
V gene: TRBV14
CDR3 DNA: TGTGCCAGCAGCCACGGAGGGTATCAAGTCACTGAAGCTTTCTTT
CDR3 protein: CASSHGGYQVTEAFF

J gene: TRBJ2-3
D gene: TRBD2
V gene: TRBV11-3
CDR3 DNA: TGTGCCAGCAGCTTCAGTCCTAGCGGGAGGGCAGCTAGCACAGATACGCAGTATTTT
CDR3 protein: CASSFSPSGRAASTDTQYF

J gene: TRBJ2-7
D gene: TRBD2
V gene: TRBV6-5
CDR3 DNA: TGTGCCAGCATGGCCCTGCGGGGGGACTCCTACGAGCAGTACTTC
CDR3 protein: CASMALRGDSYEQYF

J gene: TRBJ1-1
D gene: .
V gene: TRBV7-2
CDR3 DNA: TGTGCCAGCAGTACCTACGTCAGCGGCACTGAAGCTTTCTTT
CDR3 protein: CASSTYVSGTEAFF

J gene: TRBJ2-1
D gene: TRBD2
V gene: TRBV2
CDR3 DNA: TGTGCCAGCCAGATGGGGACTAGTAGGAATGAGCAGTTCTTC
CDR3 protein: CASQMGTSRNEQFF

J gene: TRBJ2-2
D gene: TRBD2
V gene: TRBV15
CDR3 DNA: TGTGCCACCAGCAGGGACCTAGCTGGCGGGAGTGGTACCGGGGAGCTGTTTTTT
CDR3 protein: CATSRDLAGGSGTGELFF

J gene: TRBJ1-3
D gene: .
V gene: TRBV19
CDR3 DNA: TGTGCCAGTAGTGACCGTGCGGGGGGCTCTGGAAACACCATATATTTT
CDR3 protein: CASSDRAGGSGNTIYF

J gene: TRBJ1-2
D gene: TRBD1
V gene: TRBV4-3
CDR3 DNA: TGCGCCAGCAGTCAGAACCCGGGACAGGGGTCGGGCTACACCTTC
CDR3 protein: CASSQNPGQGSGYTF

J gene: TRBJ1-2
D gene: .
V gene: TRBV6-6
CDR3 DNA: TGTGCCAGCACCCAAGGGGGGGGCTATGGTGGCTACACCTTC
CDR3 protein: CASTQGGGYGGYTF

J gene: TRBJ1-2
D gene: TRBD1
V gene: TRBV6-5
CDR3 DNA: TGTGCCAGCAGTTACGATGGGACAGTCGGCGGCTACACCTTC
CDR3 protein: CASSYDGTVGGYTF

J gene: TRBJ2-3
D gene: TRBD2
V gene: TRBV7-2
CDR3 DNA: TGTGCCAGCAGCTTAAGAGGGACTAGCGGGAGGGTGGATACGCAGTATTTT
CDR3 protein: CASSLRGTSGRVDTQYF